Listed below are T cell receptor beta chains from one sample, sequenced in a study of cytomegalovirus exposure and HLA in healthy donors. Here immunoSEQ multiplex PCR was the method, and the copy in TCRdb shows in-frame clones only, minus some. The repertoire holds 120,000 or so clones, with 65% to 80% as singletons. The sample taken for sequencing was PBMCs. The receptors shown here come from a man aged 30 to 39 in good health and CMV-seronegative. The CDR3 runs from the conserved cysteine through the conserved F or W. The order of the fields is clone size, CDR3 length, V gene, J gene, D gene, CDR3 DNA, CDR3 protein. D genes are given only for firm matches. A clone size is listed for some rows: how often the clone was seen (once, few, many), or a class if it is expanded.

clone size: -
CDR3 length: 15
V gene: TRBV18
J gene: TRBJ2-7
D gene: TRBD1
CDR3 DNA: TGTGCCAGCTCAGTTGGGACAGGGGGCCTGGGAGAGCAGTACTTC
CDR3 protein: CASSVGTGGLGEQYF

clone size: -
CDR3 length: 19
V gene: TRBV10-1
J gene: TRBJ2-1
D gene: TRBD2
CDR3 DNA: TGCGCCAGCAGCGCAATCCTCTTACCGGGACTAGCGGGAGTTGGAGAGCAGTTCTTC
CDR3 protein: CASSAILLPGLAGVGEQFF

clone size: -
CDR3 length: 13
V gene: TRBV11-2
J gene: TRBJ1-1
D gene: TRBD1
CDR3 DNA: TGTGCCAGCAGCTCAGGACAGGGCACTGAAGCTTTCTTT
CDR3 protein: CASSSGQGTEAFF

clone size: -
CDR3 length: 14
V gene: TRBV4-1
J gene: TRBJ1-2
D gene: -
CDR3 DNA: TGCGCCAGCAGCCAAGAGGGAGCGCTTTTGAGCTACACCTTC
CDR3 protein: CASSQEGALLSYTF

clone size: -
CDR3 length: 15
V gene: TRBV15
J gene: TRBJ2-3
D gene: -
CDR3 DNA: TGTGCCACCAGCGGGCCACGTGGAGGTAGCGATACGCAGTATTTT
CDR3 protein: CATSGPRGGSDTQYF

clone size: few
CDR3 length: 14
V gene: TRBV6-5
J gene: TRBJ1-1
D gene: TRBD1
CDR3 DNA: TGTGCCAGCACCCCTAGCCAGGGGGGACGGATAGCTTTCTTT
CDR3 protein: CASTPSQGGRIAFF

clone size: -
CDR3 length: 15
V gene: TRBV10-3
J gene: TRBJ1-4
D gene: -
CDR3 DNA: TGTGCCATCAGTGAGTCGAGCCCAGGGGATGAAAAACTGTTTTTT
CDR3 protein: CAISESSPGDEKLFF

clone size: -
CDR3 length: 16
V gene: TRBV30
J gene: TRBJ1-2
D gene: TRBD1
CDR3 DNA: TGTGCTTGGACCCCGGGACAGACCCATGGTTTGTATGGCTACACCTTC
CDR3 protein: CAWTPGQTHGLYGYTF

clone size: few
CDR3 length: 16
V gene: TRBV5-1
J gene: TRBJ1-2
D gene: -
CDR3 DNA: TGCGCCAGCAGCTTGGCTACAGACAGATCACCTTATGGCTACACCTTC
CDR3 protein: CASSLATDRSPYGYTF

clone size: -
CDR3 length: 13
V gene: TRBV16
J gene: TRBJ1-1
D gene: TRBD1
CDR3 DNA: TGTGCCAGCAGCGCGGACAGGGACACTGAAGCTTTCTTT
CDR3 protein: CASSADRDTEAFF

clone size: -
CDR3 length: 14
V gene: TRBV2
J gene: TRBJ1-5
D gene: -
CDR3 DNA: TGTGCCAGCTGCAGGGCTAGTGATGATCAGCCCCAGCATTTT
CDR3 protein: CASCRASDDQPQHF

clone size: -
CDR3 length: 15
V gene: TRBV5-1
J gene: TRBJ2-1
D gene: TRBD2
CDR3 DNA: TGCGCCAGCAGCGCAACCGGGACTAGCAACTATGAGCAGTTCTTC
CDR3 protein: CASSATGTSNYEQFF

clone size: -
CDR3 length: 16
V gene: TRBV28
J gene: TRBJ2-3
D gene: TRBD2
CDR3 DNA: TGTGCCAGCAGTCCTGGGACTAGCGGGGGGTTAGATACGCAGTATTTT
CDR3 protein: CASSPGTSGGLDTQYF

clone size: -
CDR3 length: 15
V gene: TRBV6-4
J gene: TRBJ2-2
D gene: -
CDR3 DNA: TGTGCCAGCAGTGAATCTATCTCTAACACCGGGGAGCTGTTTTTT
CDR3 protein: CASSESISNTGELFF

clone size: -
CDR3 length: 12
V gene: TRBV29-1
J gene: TRBJ1-1
D gene: -
CDR3 DNA: TGCAGCGTTGAGTCCGTGAACACTGAAGCTTTCTTT
CDR3 protein: CSVESVNTEAFF

clone size: -
CDR3 length: 16
V gene: TRBV6-5
J gene: TRBJ1-4
D gene: -
CDR3 DNA: TGTGCCAGCAGTTACTTTAGGGGAGGGGGTAATGAAAAACTGTTTTTT
CDR3 protein: CASSYFRGGGNEKLFF

clone size: -
CDR3 length: 15
V gene: TRBV11-2
J gene: TRBJ2-2
D gene: -
CDR3 DNA: TGTGCCAGCAGCTTAATGGGCCCGAACACCGGGGAGCTGTTTTTT
CDR3 protein: CASSLMGPNTGELFF

clone size: once
CDR3 length: 14
V gene: TRBV5-6
J gene: TRBJ2-2
D gene: TRBD2
CDR3 DNA: TGTGCCAGCCAGCGGGAGATACGCACCGGGGAGCTGTTTTTT
CDR3 protein: CASQREIRTGELFF

clone size: -
CDR3 length: 14
V gene: TRBV19
J gene: TRBJ2-3
D gene: -
CDR3 DNA: TGTGCCAGTAGTATGGGCCACCTCACAGATACGCAGTATTTT
CDR3 protein: CASSMGHLTDTQYF

clone size: -
CDR3 length: 15
V gene: TRBV7-2
J gene: TRBJ1-6
D gene: TRBD1
CDR3 DNA: TGTGCCAGCAGCCTGAACAGGGGACAGGATTCACCCCTCCACTTT
CDR3 protein: CASSLNRGQDSPLHF

clone size: -
CDR3 length: 19
V gene: TRBV5-6
J gene: TRBJ2-3
D gene: TRBD2
CDR3 DNA: TGTGCCAGCAGGAGAGCCCTAGCGGGAGGGCCCTCTCGTGGAGATACGCAGTATTTT
CDR3 protein: CASRRALAGGPSRGDTQYF

clone size: -
CDR3 length: 11
V gene: TRBV30
J gene: TRBJ1-1
D gene: -
CDR3 DNA: TGTGCCTGGAGTGTCGGGAGGAGTGCTTTCTTT
CDR3 protein: CAWSVGRSAFF

clone size: -
CDR3 length: 17
V gene: TRBV7-2
J gene: TRBJ2-7
D gene: TRBD1
CDR3 DNA: TGTGCCAGCAGCTGGGTCGGGACAGGGGGTTCCTCCTACGAGCAGTACTTC
CDR3 protein: CASSWVGTGGSSYEQYF

clone size: -
CDR3 length: 16
V gene: TRBV10-3
J gene: TRBJ2-1
D gene: TRBD1
CDR3 DNA: TGTGCCATCAGTGGGGGGACAGGGGGCCAAGACAATGAGCAGTTCTTC
CDR3 protein: CAISGGTGGQDNEQFF

clone size: -
CDR3 length: 14
V gene: TRBV10-3
J gene: TRBJ1-5
D gene: TRBD1
CDR3 DNA: TGTGCCATCAGTGGAGACAGGGGCAATCAGCCCCAGCATTTT
CDR3 protein: CAISGDRGNQPQHF

clone size: once
CDR3 length: 13
V gene: TRBV11-3
J gene: TRBJ2-3
D gene: -
CDR3 DNA: TGTGCCAGCAGCTTATACCGCGAAGATACGCAGTATTTT
CDR3 protein: CASSLYREDTQYF

clone size: once
CDR3 length: 11
V gene: TRBV28
J gene: TRBJ2-7
D gene: -
CDR3 DNA: TGTGCCAGCAGTTTATCGGCGGGGCAGTACTTC
CDR3 protein: CASSLSAGQYF

clone size: -
CDR3 length: 15
V gene: TRBV29-1
J gene: TRBJ1-2
D gene: -
CDR3 DNA: TGCAGCGTTGTAGGGCAGACTAACGTTAACTATGGCTACACCTTC
CDR3 protein: CSVVGQTNVNYGYTF

clone size: -
CDR3 length: 14
V gene: TRBV29-1
J gene: TRBJ2-7
D gene: -
CDR3 DNA: TGCAGCGTTGAAGTAATTGACAGGAACCACGAGCAGTACTTC
CDR3 protein: CSVEVIDRNHEQYF

clone size: -
CDR3 length: 16
V gene: TRBV6-6
J gene: TRBJ1-2
D gene: -
CDR3 DNA: TGTGCCAGCAGTTTACTCGATGGGCAGGGCGACTATGGCTACACCTTC
CDR3 protein: CASSLLDGQGDYGYTF